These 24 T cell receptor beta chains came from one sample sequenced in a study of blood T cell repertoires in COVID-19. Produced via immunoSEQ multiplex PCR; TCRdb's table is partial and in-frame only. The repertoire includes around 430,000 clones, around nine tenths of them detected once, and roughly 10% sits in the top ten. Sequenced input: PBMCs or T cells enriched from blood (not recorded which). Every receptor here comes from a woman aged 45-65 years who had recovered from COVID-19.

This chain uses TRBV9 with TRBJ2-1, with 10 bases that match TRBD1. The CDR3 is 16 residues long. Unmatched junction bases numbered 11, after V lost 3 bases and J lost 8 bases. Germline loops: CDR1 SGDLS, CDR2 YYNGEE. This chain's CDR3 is CASSARWGQGNDEQFF. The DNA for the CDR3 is TGTGCCAGCAGCGCGAGGTGGGGACAGGGGAACGATGAGCAGTTCTTC.

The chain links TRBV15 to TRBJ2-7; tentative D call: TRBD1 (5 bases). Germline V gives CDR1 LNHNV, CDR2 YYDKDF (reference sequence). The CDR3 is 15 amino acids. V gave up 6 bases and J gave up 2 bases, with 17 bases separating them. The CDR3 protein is CATSESLGPPYEQYF. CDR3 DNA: TGTGCCACCAGTGAGAGTTTGGGGCCACCCTACGAGCAGTACTTC.

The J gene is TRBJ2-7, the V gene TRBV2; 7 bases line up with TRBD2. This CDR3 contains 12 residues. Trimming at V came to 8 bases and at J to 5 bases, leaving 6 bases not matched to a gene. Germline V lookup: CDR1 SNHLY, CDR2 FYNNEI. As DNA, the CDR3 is TGTGCCAGCGGAAGACGGGGGGACGAGCAGTACTTC. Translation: CASGRRGDEQYF. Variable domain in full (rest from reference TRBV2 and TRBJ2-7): EPEVTQTPSHQVTQMGQEVILRCVPISNHLYFYWYRQILGQKVEFLVSFYNNEISEKSEIFDDQFSVERPDGSNFTLKIRSTKLEDSAMYFCASGRRGDEQYFGPGTRLTVT.

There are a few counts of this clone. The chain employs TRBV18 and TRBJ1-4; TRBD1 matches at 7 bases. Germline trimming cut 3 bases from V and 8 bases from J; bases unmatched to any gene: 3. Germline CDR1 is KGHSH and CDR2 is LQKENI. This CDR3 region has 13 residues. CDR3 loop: CASSPGTEEKLFF. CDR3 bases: TGTGCCAGCTCACCCGGGACAGAGGAAAAACTGTTTTTT.

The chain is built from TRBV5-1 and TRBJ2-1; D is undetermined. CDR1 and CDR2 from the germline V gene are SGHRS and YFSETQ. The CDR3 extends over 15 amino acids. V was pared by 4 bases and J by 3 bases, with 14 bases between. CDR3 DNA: TGCGCCAGCAGCCTGAGCGTGTTCAGCTACAATGAGCAGTTCTTC. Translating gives CASSLSVFSYNEQFF.

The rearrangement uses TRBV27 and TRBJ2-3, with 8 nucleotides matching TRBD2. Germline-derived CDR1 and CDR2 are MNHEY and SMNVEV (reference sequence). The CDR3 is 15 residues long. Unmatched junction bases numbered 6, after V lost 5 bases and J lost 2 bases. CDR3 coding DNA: TGTGCCAGCAGTGGACCGGGACTAGTCACAGATACGCAGTATTTT. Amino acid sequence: CASSGPGLVTDTQYF.

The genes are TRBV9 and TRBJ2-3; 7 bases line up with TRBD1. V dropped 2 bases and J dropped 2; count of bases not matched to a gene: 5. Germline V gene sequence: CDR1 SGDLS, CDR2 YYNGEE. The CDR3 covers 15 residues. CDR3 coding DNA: TGTGCCAGCAGCGTGAGAGGGGGCCTCACAGATACGCAGTATTTT. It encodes CASSVRGGLTDTQYF.

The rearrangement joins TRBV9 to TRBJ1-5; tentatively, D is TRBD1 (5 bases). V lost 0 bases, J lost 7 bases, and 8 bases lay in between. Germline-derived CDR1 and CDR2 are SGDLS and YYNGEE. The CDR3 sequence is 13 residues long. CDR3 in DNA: TGTGCCAGCAGCGTAGCCGACAGACAGCCCCAGCATTTT. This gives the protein CASSVADRQPQHF.

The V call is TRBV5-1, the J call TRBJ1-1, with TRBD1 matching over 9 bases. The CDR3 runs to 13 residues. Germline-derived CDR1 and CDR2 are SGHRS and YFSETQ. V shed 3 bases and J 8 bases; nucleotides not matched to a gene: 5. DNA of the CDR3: TGCGCCAGCAGCTGGGTACAGGGGGCAGAAGCTTTCTTT. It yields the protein CASSWVQGAEAFF.

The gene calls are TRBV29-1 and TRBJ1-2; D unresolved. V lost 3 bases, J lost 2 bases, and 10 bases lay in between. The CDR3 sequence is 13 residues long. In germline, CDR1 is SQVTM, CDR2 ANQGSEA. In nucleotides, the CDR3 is TGCAGCGTTGAGGCCGGAGACAACTATGGCTACACCTTC. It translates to CSVEAGDNYGYTF.

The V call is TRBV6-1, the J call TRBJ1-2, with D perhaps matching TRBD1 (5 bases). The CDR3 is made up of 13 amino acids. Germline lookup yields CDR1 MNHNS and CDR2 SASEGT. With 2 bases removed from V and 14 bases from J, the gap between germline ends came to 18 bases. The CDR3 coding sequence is TGTGCCAGCAGTGAATTTTCGGCGGGACGACGGACCTTC. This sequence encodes CASSEFSAGRRTF.

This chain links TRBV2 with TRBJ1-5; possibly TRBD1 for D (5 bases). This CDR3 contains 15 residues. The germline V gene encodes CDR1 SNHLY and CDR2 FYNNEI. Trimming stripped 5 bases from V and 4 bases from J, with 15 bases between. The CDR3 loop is CASSRQTTRNQPQHF. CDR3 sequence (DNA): TGTGCCAGCAGTAGACAGACGACCAGGAATCAGCCCCAGCATTTT. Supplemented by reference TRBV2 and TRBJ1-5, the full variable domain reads EPEVTQTPSHQVTQMGQEVILRCVPISNHLYFYWYRQILGQKVEFLVSFYNNEISEKSEIFDDQFSVERPDGSNFTLKIRSTKLEDSAMYFCASSRQTTRNQPQHFGDGTRLSIL.

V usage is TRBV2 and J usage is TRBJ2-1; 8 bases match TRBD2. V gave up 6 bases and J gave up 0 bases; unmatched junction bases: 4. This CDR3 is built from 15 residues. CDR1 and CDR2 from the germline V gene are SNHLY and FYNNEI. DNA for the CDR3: TGTGCCAGCAGGGTAGCGGGGAGCTCCTACAATGAGCAGTTCTTC. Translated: CASRVAGSSYNEQFF.

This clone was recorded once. The CDR3 region is CASSPLLTPGGSTEAFF. Here the CDR3 DNA reads TGTGCCAGCTCACCACTTTTAACACCCGGCGGGAGCACTGAAGCTTTCTTT. This rearrangement joins TRBV18 to TRBJ1-1; D unresolved. Germline V gene lookup returns CDR1 KGHSH and CDR2 LQKENI. Between the trimmed V and J ends, which lost 1 base and 4 bases, there was a span of 19 bases. The CDR3 contains 17 residues.

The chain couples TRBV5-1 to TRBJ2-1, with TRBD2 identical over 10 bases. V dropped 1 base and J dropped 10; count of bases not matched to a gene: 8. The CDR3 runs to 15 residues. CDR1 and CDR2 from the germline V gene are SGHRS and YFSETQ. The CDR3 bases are TGCGCCAGCAGCTTGTGGCCAGCGGGGGGGCGAGAGCAGTTCTTC. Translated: CASSLWPAGGREQFF.

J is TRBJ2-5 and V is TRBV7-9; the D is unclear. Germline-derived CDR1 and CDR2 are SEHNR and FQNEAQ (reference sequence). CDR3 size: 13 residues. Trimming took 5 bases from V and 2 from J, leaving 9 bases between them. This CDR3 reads CASSRTEQETQYF. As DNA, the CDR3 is TGTGCCAGCAGCCGAACAGAGCAAGAGACCCAGTACTTC.

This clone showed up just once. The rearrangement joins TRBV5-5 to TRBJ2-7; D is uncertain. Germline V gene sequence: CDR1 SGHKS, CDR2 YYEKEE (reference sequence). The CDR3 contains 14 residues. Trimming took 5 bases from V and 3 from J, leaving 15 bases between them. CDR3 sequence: CASSQQLSFYEQYF. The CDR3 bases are TGTGCCAGCAGTCAACAACTATCCTTCTACGAGCAGTACTTC.

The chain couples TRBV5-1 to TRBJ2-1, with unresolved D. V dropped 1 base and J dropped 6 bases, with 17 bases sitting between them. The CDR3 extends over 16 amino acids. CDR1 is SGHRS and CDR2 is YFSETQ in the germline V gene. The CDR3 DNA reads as TGCGCCAGCAGCTTGTTCGAGGATCCGCTATCCAATGAGCAGTTCTTC. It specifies CASSLFEDPLSNEQFF.

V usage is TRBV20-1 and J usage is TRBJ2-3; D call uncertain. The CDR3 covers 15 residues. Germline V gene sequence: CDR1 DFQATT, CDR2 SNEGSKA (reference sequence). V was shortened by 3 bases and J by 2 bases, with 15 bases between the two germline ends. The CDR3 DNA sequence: TGCAGTGCTAGTCACGCAGAACCAGACACAGATACGCAGTATTTT. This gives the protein CSASHAEPDTDTQYF.

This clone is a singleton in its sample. This CDR3 reads CASSQRGQSEAFF. The CDR3 DNA is TGCGCCAGCAGCCAGAGGGGACAGTCTGAAGCTTTCTTT. The chain employs TRBV4-1 and TRBJ1-1, with TRBD1 matching over 7 bases. Looked up from germline, CDR1 is MGHRA and CDR2 is YSYEKL. The CDR3 extends over 13 amino acids. The ends lost 3 bases at V and 6 bases at J; junction bases unmatched: 4.

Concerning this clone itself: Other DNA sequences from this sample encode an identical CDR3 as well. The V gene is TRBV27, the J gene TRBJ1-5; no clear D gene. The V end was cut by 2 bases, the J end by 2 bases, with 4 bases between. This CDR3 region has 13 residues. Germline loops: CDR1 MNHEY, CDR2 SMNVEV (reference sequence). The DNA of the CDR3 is TGTGCCAGCAGTTTAGCAGGCAATCAGCCCCAGCATTTT. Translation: CASSLAGNQPQHF.

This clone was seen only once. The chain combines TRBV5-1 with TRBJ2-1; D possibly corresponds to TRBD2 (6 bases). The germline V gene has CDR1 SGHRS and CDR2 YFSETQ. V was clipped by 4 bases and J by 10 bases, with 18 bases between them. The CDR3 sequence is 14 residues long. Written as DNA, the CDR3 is TGCGCCAGCAGCCCGGACGGCCGGGCGGGAGAGCAGTTCTTC. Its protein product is CASSPDGRAGEQFF.

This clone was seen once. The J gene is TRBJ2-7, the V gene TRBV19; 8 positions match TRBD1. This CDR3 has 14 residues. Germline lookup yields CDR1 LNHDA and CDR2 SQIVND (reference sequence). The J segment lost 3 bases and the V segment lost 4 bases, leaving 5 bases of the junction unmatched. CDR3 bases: TGTGCCAGTAGTAGGGCAGGGGGCAGCTACGAGCAGTACTTC. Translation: CASSRAGGSYEQYF.

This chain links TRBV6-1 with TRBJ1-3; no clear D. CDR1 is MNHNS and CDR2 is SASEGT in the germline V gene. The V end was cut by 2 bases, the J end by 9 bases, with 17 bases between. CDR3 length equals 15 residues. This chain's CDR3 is CASSETDKAKITIYF. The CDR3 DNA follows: TGTGCCAGCAGTGAAACTGACAAGGCTAAGATCACCATATATTTT.